This TCR beta chain was captured in a study of T cells in Graves' hyperthyroidism and ophthalmopathy. TCR beta CDR3 sequences were amplified from RNA transcripts. During a first-round RT-PCR of the TCR CDR3, the HTBI primer set was used. Via MiXCR, TCRdb re-called the multiplex PCR reads, giving one row per CDR3 protein. The table lists a few hundred thousand distinct CDR3 sequences, 16% of them singletons, with less than 3.5% in the top ten. Clinicians diagnosed patients from clinical symptoms, serum thyroxine and TRAb, thyroid ultrasound and orbital computed tomography. The CDR3 runs 16 residues. Trimming removed 7 bases from V and 4 bases from J; junction bases left unmatched: 9. The germline CDR1 and CDR2 sequences are KGHDR and SFDVKD. This clonotype was counted many times.

Sequencing used blood. This TCR came from a woman in her 40s with Graves' ophthalmopathy. This chain uses TRBV24-1 with TRBJ2-5; 12 nucleotides agree with TRBD1. CDR3 loop: CATSPAGTGGGETQYF. Written as DNA, the CDR3 is TGTGCCACCAGCCCCGCCGGGACAGGGGGCGGAGAGACCCAGTACTTC.